A selection of T cell receptor beta chains follows, all from one sample in a study of blood T cell repertoires in COVID-19. Assay used: immunoSEQ multiplex PCR; TCRdb lists only in-frame clones, some missing. This sample has 180,000 or so clones, with roughly 80% found just once. Sequencing was performed on peripheral blood. The source of these receptors is a woman between 65 and 79 years old with COVID-19, enrolled during active disease. Both conserved end residues are trimmed from each CDR3. For some rows the clone size is stated as once, few or many, or as a class when expanded; others skip it.

TRBJ1-2	TRBV29-1	NA	SVSTGTAPNYGYT
TRBJ2-3	TRBV6-5	NA	ASSYSSGRGTDTQY
TRBJ1-2	TRBV5-1	NA	ASSLTGTGSNYGYT
TRBJ2-3	TRBV12-5	few	ASVVRETQY
TRBJ1-6	TRBV11-1	NA	ASSTLNSYNSPLH
TRBJ1-5	TRBV6-2/TRBV6-3	few	ASSYSRDRDLGSNQPQH
TRBJ2-7	TRBV3-1/TRBV3-2	few	ASSPGSGGLEQY
TRBJ2-3	TRBV6-2/TRBV6-3	NA	ASSYGQGWADTQY
TRBJ1-4	TRBV30	NA	AWRQNNEKLF
TRBJ1-2	TRBV28	NA	ASSAPKQGFGYT
TRBJ2-7	TRBV28	NA	ASSLLSSGVSYEQY
TRBJ1-1	TRBV30	NA	AWSVLSGITEAF
TRBJ1-6	TRBV7-5	NA	ARSFPRRDRASPLH
TRBJ2-5	TRBV28	NA	ASRQGGQGETQY
TRBJ2-1	TRBV5-8	NA	ASSYTRRTSADNEQF
TRBJ1-1	TRBV28	NA	ASSSAPGGGGGMNTEAF
TRBJ1-5	TRBV27	NA	ASRQGFSNQPQH
TRBJ1-1	TRBV12-3/TRBV12-4	NA	ASRKTGKSF
TRBJ1-5	TRBV6-5	NA	AIHPSGRWQPQH
TRBJ2-7	TRBV28	NA	ASLDSGISSYEQY
TRBJ1-3	TRBV27	NA	ASMMRGLPGNTIY
TRBJ1-2	TRBV19	NA	ASSPTGPTYGYT
TRBJ1-2	TRBV19	NA	ASSKYRDGYT
TRBJ1-2	TRBV4-2	NA	ASSQPGGDGYT
TRBJ1-3	TRBV4-1	NA	ASSQQGTGNTIY
TRBJ1-5	TRBV2	NA	ASSGTGNQPQH
TRBJ1-4	TRBV7-2	NA	ASSLAQGRREKLF
TRBJ1-6	TRBV19	NA	ASSPLSGTYNSPLH
TRBJ2-7	TRBV6-5	NA	ASSRRDSSYEQY
TRBJ1-5	TRBV3-1/TRBV3-2	NA	ASSQGAVGQPQH
TRBJ2-1	TRBV7-9	NA	ASSFPGLAEVNEQF
TRBJ1-3	TRBV6-5	few	ASSYSGRSAGNTIY
TRBJ2-5	TRBV5-1	few	ASSLSQETQY
TRBJ2-1	TRBV28	NA	ASSRSQISYNEQF
TRBJ1-6	TRBV7-2	NA	ASRVSGQHNSPLH
TRBJ1-5	TRBV2	NA	ASSEGRERRQPQH
TRBJ2-2	TRBV6-1	few	ASSGTGGGSYTGELF
TRBJ2-1	TRBV5-6	NA	ASSPGLADEQF
TRBJ1-2	TRBV28	NA	ASRLQGDYGYT
TRBJ1-5	TRBV6-5	NA	ASSPPLNQPQH
TRBJ1-4	TRBV7-5	NA	ARSLDRVREKLF
TRBJ2-3	TRBV2	NA	ASRSSGSGTDTQY
TRBJ2-3	TRBV5-4	NA	ASSPEVGRGRGTDTQY
TRBJ2-5	TRBV15	NA	ATSMFGRRETQY
TRBJ1-1	TRBV6-2/TRBV6-3	few	ASSYPPGTEAF
TRBJ1-6	TRBV28	NA	ASSFQGATYNSPLH
TRBJ2-1	TRBV19	NA	ASTGAMVGEQF
TRBJ1-4	TRBV30	NA	AWSHSGVTNEKLF
TRBJ2-1	TRBV19	NA	ASSIVGLRMADEQF
TRBJ1-2	TRBV6-1	NA	ASSEVYRDYGYT
TRBJ1-2	TRBV5-1	NA	ASSSGGYSYGYT
TRBJ2-1	TRBV6-6	NA	ASSRRPDRGEQF
TRBJ2-1	TRBV30	NA	AWSVRRAANEQF
TRBJ2-1	TRBV7-2	few	ASSLVIGTSADNEQF
TRBJ2-2	TRBV19	NA	ASSIGRANTGELF
TRBJ1-2	TRBV18	NA	ASSPGTANYGYT
TRBJ1-1	TRBV5-1	few	ASSLEGTANTEAF
TRBJ1-3	TRBV30	NA	AWMYRGKGNTIY
TRBJ1-3	TRBV5-1	NA	ASSLRGQPSSGNTIY
TRBJ2-5	TRBV25-1	NA	ASSVDWQETQY